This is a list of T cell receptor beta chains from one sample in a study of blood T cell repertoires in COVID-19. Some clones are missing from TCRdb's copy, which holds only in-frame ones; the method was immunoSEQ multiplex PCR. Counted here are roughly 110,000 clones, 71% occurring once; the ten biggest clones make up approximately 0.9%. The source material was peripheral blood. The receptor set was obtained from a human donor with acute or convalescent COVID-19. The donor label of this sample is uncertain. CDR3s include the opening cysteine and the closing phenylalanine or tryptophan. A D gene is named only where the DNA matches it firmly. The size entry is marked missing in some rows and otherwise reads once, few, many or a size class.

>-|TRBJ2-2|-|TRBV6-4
CASSEASGVKTGELFF
TGTGCCAGCAGTGAGGCGTCCGGGGTTAAGACCGGGGAGCTGTTTTTT
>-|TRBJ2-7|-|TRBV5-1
CASSSEPAGVYEQYF
TGCGCCAGCAGCTCGGAACCAGCAGGGGTCTACGAGCAGTACTTC
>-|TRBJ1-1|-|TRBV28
CASVKGGIEAFF
TGTGCCAGCGTGAAGGGGGGGATTGAAGCTTTCTTT
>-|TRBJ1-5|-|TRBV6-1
CASSDGIGRINQPQHF
TGTGCCAGCAGTGACGGGATTGGGCGGATAAATCAGCCCCAGCATTTT
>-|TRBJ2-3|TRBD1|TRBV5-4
CASSLGTGGSTDTQYF
TGTGCCAGCAGCCTGGGGACAGGGGGTAGCACAGATACGCAGTATTTT
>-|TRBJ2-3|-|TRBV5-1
CASSLYTDTQYF
TGCGCCAGCAGCCTATACACAGATACGCAGTATTTT
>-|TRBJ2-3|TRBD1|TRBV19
CASSIGRGLGTDTQYF
TGTGCCAGTAGTATAGGCAGGGGGCTTGGCACAGATACGCAGTATTTT
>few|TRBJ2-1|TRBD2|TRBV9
CASSPPSGGSYNEQFF
TGTGCCAGCAGCCCACCTAGCGGGGGGTCCTACAATGAGCAGTTCTTC
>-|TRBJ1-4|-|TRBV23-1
CASSQSQTDEKLFF
TGCGCCAGCAGTCAATCGCAAACAGATGAAAAACTGTTTTTT
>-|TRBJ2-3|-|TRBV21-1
CASSKVNGGAPDTQYF
TGTGCCAGCAGCAAAGTCAACGGTGGAGCCCCAGATACGCAGTATTTT
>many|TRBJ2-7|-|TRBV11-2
CASSIQDYEQYF
TGTGCCAGCAGCATACAGGATTACGAGCAGTACTTC
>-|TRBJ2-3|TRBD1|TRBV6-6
CASHAGTGHTDTQYF
TGTGCCAGCCATGCCGGGACAGGGCACACAGATACGCAGTATTTT
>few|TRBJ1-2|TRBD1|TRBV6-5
CASASRGAGYLGYTF
TGTGCCAGCGCGAGCAGGGGGGCTGGCTATCTGGGCTACACCTTC
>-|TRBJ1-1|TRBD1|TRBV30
CAWSKVTPAGGNTEAFF
TGTGCCTGGAGTAAAGTAACCCCGGCAGGGGGGAACACTGAAGCTTTCTTT
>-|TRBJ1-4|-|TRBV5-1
CASSSGGGPNEKLFF
TGCGCCAGCAGCTCCGGGGGGGGGCCGAATGAAAAACTGTTTTTT
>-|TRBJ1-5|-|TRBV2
CASSERRYSNQPQHF
TGTGCCAGCAGTGAACGGCGGTATAGCAATCAGCCCCAGCATTTT
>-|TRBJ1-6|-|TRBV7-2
CASSLGSAYSPLHF
TGTGCCAGCAGCTTAGGGAGTGCTTATTCACCCCTCCACTTT
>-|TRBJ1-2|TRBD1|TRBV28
CASITGGGDYGYTF
TGTGCCAGCATCACCGGAGGGGGCGACTATGGCTACACCTTC
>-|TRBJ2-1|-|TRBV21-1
CASSPTWGGHDEQFF
TGTGCCAGCAGCCCTACCTGGGGGGGGCACGATGAGCAGTTCTTC
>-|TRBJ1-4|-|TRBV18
CASQYTGNSNEKLFF
TGTGCCAGCCAATATACGGGGAACAGTAATGAAAAACTGTTTTTT
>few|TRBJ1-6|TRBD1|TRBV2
CASSVTGGATRSPLHF
TGTGCCAGCAGCGTGACAGGGGGTGCCACAAGGTCACCCCTCCACTTT
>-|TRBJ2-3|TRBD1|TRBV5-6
CASSLGQGSTDTQYF
TGTGCCAGCAGCTTGGGACAGGGGTCCACAGATACGCAGTATTTT
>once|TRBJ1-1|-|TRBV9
CASSVGGSNTEAFF
TGTGCCAGCAGCGTAGGGGGCTCGAACACTGAAGCTTTCTTT
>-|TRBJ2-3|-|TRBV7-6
CASSLGRRVTDTQYF
TGTGCCAGCAGTCTAGGCAGGCGGGTCACAGATACGCAGTATTTT
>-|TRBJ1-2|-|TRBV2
CASSSDRTNYGYTF
TGTGCCAGCAGTTCTGACAGGACCAACTATGGCTACACCTTC
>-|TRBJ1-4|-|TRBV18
CASSRAGETEKLFF
TGTGCCAGCTCACGTGCGGGGGAGACTGAAAAACTGTTTTTT
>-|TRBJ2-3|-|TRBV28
CASSALTGVGTDTQYF
TGTGCCAGCAGTGCACTGACTGGCGTTGGGACAGATACGCAGTATTTT
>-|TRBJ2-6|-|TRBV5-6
CASSSLGGPGANVLTF
TGTGCCAGCAGCTCTCTGGGGGGGCCTGGGGCCAACGTCCTGACTTTC
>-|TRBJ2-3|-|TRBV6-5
CASSRGGIGADTQYF
TGTGCCAGCAGCCGAGGGGGTATCGGGGCAGATACGCAGTATTTT
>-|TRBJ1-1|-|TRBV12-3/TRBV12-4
CASRVEGSTEAFF
TGTGCCAGCAGAGTAGAGGGTAGCACTGAAGCTTTCTTT
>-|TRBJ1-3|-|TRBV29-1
CSVRSTSGVAGNTIYF
TGCAGCGTTAGAAGTACCTCGGGGGTTGCAGGAAACACCATATATTTT
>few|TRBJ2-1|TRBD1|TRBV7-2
CASSLAASRQGAGNEQFF
TGTGCCAGCAGCTTAGCGGCTTCGAGACAGGGGGCGGGTAATGAGCAGTTCTTC